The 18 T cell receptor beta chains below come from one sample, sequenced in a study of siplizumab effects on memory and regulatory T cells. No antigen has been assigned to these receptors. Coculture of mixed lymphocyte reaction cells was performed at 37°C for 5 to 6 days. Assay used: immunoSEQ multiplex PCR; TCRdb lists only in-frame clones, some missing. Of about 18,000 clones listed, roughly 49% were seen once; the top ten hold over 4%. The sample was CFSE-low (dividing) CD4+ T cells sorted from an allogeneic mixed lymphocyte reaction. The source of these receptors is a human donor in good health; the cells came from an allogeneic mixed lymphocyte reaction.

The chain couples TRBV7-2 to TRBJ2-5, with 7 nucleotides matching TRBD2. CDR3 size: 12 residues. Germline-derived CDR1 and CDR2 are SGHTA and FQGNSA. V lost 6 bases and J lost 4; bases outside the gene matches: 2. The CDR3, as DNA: TGTGCCAGCAGACCTAGCGGAGAGACCCAGTACTTC. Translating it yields CASRPSGETQYF.

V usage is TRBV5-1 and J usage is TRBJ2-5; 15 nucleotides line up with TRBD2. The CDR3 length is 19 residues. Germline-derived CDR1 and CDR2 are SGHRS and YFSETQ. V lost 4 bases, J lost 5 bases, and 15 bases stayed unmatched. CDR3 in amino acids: CASSTGLAGGLGFEETQYF. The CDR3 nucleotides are TGCGCCAGCAGCACCGGACTAGCGGGGGGGCTGGGATTTGAGGAGACCCAGTACTTC. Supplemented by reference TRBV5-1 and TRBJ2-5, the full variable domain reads KAGVTQTPRYLIKTRGQQVTLSCSPISGHRSVSWYQQTPGQGLQFLFEYFSETQRNKGNFPGRFSGRQFSNSRSEMNVSTLELGDSALYLCASSTGLAGGLGFEETQYFGPGTRLLVL.

The CDR3, as DNA: TGTGCCACCAGCAGAGATGGAGGAATCACAGATACGCAGTATTTT. Its protein is CATSRDGGITDTQYF. The chain is built from TRBV15 and TRBJ2-3, with a weak D call TRBD2 (5 bases). The V end lost 0 bases, the J end lost 2 bases, and 9 bases lay between the germline ends. The germline gives CDR1 LNHNV, CDR2 YYDKDF (reference sequence). The length of the CDR3 is 15 residues.

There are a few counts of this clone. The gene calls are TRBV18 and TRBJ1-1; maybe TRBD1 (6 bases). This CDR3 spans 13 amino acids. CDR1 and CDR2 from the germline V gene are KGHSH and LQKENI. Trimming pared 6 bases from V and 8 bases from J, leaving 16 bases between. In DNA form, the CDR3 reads TGTGCCAGCTCGCCGGGGGCGTCGGGGGAAGCTTTCTTT. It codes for CASSPGASGEAFF. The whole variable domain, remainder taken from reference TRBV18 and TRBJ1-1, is NAGVMQNPRHLVRRRGQEARLRCSPMKGHSHVYWYRQLPEEGLKFMVYLQKENIIDESGMPKERFSAEFPKEGPSILRIQQVVRGDSAAYFCASSPGASGEAFFGQGTRLTVV.

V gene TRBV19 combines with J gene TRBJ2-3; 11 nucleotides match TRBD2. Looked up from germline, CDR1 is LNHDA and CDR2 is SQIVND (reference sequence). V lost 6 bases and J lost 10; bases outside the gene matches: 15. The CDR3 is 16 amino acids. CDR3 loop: CASSQPSGGLGWAQYF. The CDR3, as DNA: TGTGCCAGTAGCCAACCTAGCGGGGGGCTGGGATGGGCGCAGTATTTT. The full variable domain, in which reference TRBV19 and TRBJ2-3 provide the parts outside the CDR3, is DGGITQSPKYLFRKEGQNVTLSCEQNLNHDAMYWYRQDPGQGLRLIYYSQIVNDFQKGDIAEGYSVSREKKESFPLTVTSAQKNPTAFYLCASSQPSGGLGWAQYFGPGTRLTVL.

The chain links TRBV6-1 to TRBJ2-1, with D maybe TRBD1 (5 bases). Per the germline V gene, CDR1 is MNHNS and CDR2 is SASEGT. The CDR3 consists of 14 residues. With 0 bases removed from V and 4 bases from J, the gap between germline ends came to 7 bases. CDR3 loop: CASSEAGLYNEQFF. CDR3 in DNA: TGTGCCAGCAGTGAAGCGGGGCTGTACAATGAGCAGTTCTTC.

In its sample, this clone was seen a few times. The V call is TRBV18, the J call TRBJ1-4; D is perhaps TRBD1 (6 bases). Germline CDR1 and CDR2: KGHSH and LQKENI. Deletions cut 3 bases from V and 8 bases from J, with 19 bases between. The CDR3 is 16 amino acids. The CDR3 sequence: CASSPYQQGLREKLFF. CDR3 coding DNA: TGTGCCAGCTCACCTTACCAACAGGGTCTGCGGGAAAAACTGTTTTTT.

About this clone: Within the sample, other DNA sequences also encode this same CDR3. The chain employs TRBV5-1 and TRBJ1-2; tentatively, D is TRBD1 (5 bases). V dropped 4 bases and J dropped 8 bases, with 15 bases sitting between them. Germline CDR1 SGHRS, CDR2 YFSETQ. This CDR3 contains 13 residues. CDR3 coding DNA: TGCGCCAGCAGCCCGGGGCAGGGTATAGGCTACACCTTC. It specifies CASSPGQGIGYTF.

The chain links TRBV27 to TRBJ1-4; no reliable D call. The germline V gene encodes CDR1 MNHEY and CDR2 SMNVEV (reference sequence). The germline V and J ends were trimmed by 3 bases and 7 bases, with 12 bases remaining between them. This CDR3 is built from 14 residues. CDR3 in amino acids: CASSFGPNVEKLFF. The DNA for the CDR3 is TGTGCCAGCAGTTTTGGACCTAACGTTGAAAAACTGTTTTTT.

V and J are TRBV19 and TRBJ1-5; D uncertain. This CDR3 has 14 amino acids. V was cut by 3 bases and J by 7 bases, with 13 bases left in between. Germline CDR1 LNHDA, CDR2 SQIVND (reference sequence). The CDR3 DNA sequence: TGTGCCAGTAGTATTGTTTTCGTTCTGCAGCCCCAGCATTTT. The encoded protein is CASSIVFVLQPQHF.

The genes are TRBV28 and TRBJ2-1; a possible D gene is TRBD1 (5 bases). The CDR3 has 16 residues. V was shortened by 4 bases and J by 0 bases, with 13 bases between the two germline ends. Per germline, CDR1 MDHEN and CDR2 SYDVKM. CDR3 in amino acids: CASSSPTGRSYNEQFF. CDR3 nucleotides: TGTGCCAGCAGTTCCCCAACAGGTCGCTCCTACAATGAGCAGTTCTTC. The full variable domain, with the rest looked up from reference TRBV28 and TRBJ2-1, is DVKVTQSSRYLVKRTGEKVFLECVQDMDHENMFWYRQDPGLGLRLIYFSYDVKMKEKGDIPEGYSVSREKKERFSLILESASTNQTSMYLCASSSPTGRSYNEQFFGPGTRLTVL.

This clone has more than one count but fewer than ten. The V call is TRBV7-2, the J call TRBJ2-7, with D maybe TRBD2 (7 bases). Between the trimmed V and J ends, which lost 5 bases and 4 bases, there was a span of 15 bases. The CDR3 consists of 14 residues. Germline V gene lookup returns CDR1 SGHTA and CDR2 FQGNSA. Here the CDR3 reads CASSLRGGGYEQYF. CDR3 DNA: TGTGCCAGCAGCCTTAGGGGGGGCGGATACGAGCAGTACTTC.

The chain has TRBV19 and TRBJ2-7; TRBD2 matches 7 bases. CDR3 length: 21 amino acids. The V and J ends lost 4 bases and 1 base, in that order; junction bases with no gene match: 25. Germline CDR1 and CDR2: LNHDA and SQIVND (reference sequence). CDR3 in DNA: TGTGCCAGTAGTACCGGGGGGATGAGGGCCGTTGGTCCATCTCGGTCCTACGAGCAGTACTTC. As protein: CASSTGGMRAVGPSRSYEQYF.

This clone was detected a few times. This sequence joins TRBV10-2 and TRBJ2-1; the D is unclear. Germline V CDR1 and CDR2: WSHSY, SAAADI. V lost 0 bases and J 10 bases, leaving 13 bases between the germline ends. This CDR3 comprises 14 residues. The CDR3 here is CASSESRSLDEQFF. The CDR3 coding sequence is TGCGCCAGCAGTGAGTCGAGGAGCTTGGACGAGCAGTTCTTC.

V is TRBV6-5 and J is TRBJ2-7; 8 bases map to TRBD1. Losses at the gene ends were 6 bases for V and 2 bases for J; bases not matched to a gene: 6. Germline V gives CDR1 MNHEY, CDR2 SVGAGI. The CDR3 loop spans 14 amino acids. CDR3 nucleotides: TGTGCCAGCAGGCGGACAGGGACCGCCTACGAGCAGTACTTC. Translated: CASRRTGTAYEQYF.

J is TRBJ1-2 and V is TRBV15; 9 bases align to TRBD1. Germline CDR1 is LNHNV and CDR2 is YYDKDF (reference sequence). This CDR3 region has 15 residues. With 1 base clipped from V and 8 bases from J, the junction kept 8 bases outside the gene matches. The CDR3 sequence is CATSRAGQGIGGYTF. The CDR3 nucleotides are TGTGCCACCAGCAGAGCGGGACAGGGAATCGGAGGCTACACCTTC.

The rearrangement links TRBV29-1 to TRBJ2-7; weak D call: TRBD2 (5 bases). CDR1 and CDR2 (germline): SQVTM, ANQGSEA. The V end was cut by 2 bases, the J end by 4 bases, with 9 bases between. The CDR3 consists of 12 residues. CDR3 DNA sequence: TGCAGCGTTGAAAAGGAGGCTTACGAGCAGTACTTC. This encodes CSVEKEAYEQYF.

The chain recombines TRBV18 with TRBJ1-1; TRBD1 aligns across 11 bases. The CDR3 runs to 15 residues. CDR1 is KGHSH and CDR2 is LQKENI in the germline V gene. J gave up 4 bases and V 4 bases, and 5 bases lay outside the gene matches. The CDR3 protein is CASSLGTGGSTEAFF. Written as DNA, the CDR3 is TGTGCCAGCTCACTCGGGACAGGGGGTAGCACTGAAGCTTTCTTT. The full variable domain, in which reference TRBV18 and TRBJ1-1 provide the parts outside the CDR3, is NAGVMQNPRHLVRRRGQEARLRCSPMKGHSHVYWYRQLPEEGLKFMVYLQKENIIDESGMPKERFSAEFPKEGPSILRIQQVVRGDSAAYFCASSLGTGGSTEAFFGQGTRLTVV.